What follows are 4 T cell receptor beta chains derived from one specimen sequenced in a study of OX40 agonist ivuxolimab in advanced cancers. The data were produced by immunoSEQ multiplex PCR, yet TCRdb's version contains in-frame clones alone and is incomplete. The sample includes just under 85,000 clones, approximately 88% seen only once; the top ten take under 3.5%. The sample here was CD4+ or CD8+ T cells sorted from blood, taken in a trial of the OX40 agonist ivuxolimab. The origin of the receptors is an adult with an advanced solid tumor such as melanoma, head and neck, liver or kidney cancer.

This clone occurred a few times. CDR3 bases: TGCAGCGTGTGGGACAGAGAGACCCAGTACTTC. This sequence encodes CSVWDRETQYF. The chain carries TRBV29-1 and TRBJ2-5, with 7 bases identical to TRBD1. Germline V CDR1 and CDR2: SQVTM, ANQGSEA. This CDR3 region has 11 residues. V lost 6 bases, J lost 4 bases, and 2 bases stayed unmatched.

This chain connects TRBV6-1 to TRBJ1-3, with D unclear. Trimming left V 4 bases short and J 0 bases short, with 10 bases between. From germline, CDR1 is MNHNS and CDR2 SASEGT. The CDR3 loop spans 15 amino acids. The CDR3 sequence: CASSAGGSSGNTIYF. Written as DNA, the CDR3 is TGTGCCAGCAGTGCGGGAGGGAGCTCTGGAAACACCATATATTTT.

The chain recombines TRBV5-1 with TRBJ2-5, with 8 bases matching TRBD1. The CDR3 has 17 residues. The trim removed 0 bases at V and 4 bases at J, leaving 11 bases unmatched. Germline V lookup: CDR1 SGHRS, CDR2 YFSETQ. The CDR3 nucleotides are TGCGCCAGCAGCTTGGCGAGTATCGGACAGGGTGGAGAGACCCAGTACTTC. It translates to CASSLASIGQGGETQYF.

The rearrangement joins TRBV6-1 to TRBJ1-1; weak D call: TRBD1 (5 bases). The CDR3 is 13 amino acids. The V gene lost 6 bases and the J gene lost 3 bases, with 11 bases spanning the gap. Germline-derived CDR1 and CDR2 are MNHNS and SASEGT. CDR3 coding DNA: TGTGCCAGCAGAATCGACAGTTACACTGAAGCTTTCTTT. Amino acids: CASRIDSYTEAFF.